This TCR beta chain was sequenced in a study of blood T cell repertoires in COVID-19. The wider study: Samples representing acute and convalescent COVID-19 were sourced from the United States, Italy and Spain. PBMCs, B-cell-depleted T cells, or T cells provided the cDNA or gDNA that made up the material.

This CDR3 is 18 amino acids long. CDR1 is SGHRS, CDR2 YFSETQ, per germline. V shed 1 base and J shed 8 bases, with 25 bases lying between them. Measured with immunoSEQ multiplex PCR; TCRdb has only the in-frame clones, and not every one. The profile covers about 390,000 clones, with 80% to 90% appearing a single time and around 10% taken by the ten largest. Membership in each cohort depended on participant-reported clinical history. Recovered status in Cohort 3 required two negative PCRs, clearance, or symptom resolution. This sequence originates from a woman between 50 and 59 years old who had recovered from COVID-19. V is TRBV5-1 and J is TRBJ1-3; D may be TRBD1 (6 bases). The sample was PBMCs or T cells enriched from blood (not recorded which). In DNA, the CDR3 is TGCGCCAGCAGCTTGCTTTCCCGGGACACCGGATCACTACACACCATATATTTT. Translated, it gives CASSLLSRDTGSLHTIYF.